This section outlines one T cell receptor (beta chain) sequence together with its context. These data come from a study of T cells in lung cancer brain metastases. Only in-frame clones appear in the TCRdb table, and some are missing; sequencing was by immunoSEQ multiplex PCR. Of some 5,900 clones listed, roughly 84% are singletons. The sequenced sample consisted of tumor tissue from a brain metastasis. The receptor's source is a middle-aged man with non-small cell lung cancer that had spread to the brain.

The CDR3 reads CSVVPREAYEQYF. CDR3 coding DNA: TGCAGCGTTGTCCCCAGGGAAGCCTACGAGCAGTACTTC. The genes are TRBV29-1 and TRBJ2-7; maybe TRBD1 (5 bases). There are 13 residues in the CDR3. Germline values: CDR1 SQVTM, CDR2 ANQGSEA. Trimming left V 4 bases short and J 2 bases short, with 12 bases between.